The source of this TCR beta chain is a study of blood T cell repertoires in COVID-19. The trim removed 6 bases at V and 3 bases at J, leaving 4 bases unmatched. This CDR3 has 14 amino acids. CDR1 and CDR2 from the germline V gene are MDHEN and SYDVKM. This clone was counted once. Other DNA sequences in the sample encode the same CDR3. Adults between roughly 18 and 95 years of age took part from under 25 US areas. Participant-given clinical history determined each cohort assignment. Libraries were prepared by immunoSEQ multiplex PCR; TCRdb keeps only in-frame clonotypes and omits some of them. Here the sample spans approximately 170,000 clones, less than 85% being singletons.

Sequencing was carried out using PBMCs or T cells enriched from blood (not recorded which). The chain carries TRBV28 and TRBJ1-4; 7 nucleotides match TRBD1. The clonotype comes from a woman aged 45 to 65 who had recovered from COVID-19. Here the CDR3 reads CASSPGQSNEKLFF. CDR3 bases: TGTGCCAGCAGCCCGGGACAGTCTAATGAAAAACTGTTTTTT. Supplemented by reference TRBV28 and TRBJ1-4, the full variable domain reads DVKVTQSSRYLVKRTGEKVFLECVQDMDHENMFWYRQDPGLGLRLIYFSYDVKMKEKGDIPEGYSVSREKKERFSLILESASTNQTSMYLCASSPGQSNEKLFFGSGTQLSVL.